This record concerns one TCR beta chain sequence. Its specificity is not known. The sample originates from a study of cytomegalovirus exposure and HLA in healthy donors. Across the study: There were 88 million or so unique TCRs (from HLA-typed donors) in an early data release.

Primers for the PCR totalled 60 Vbeta and 13 Jbeta. Using immunoSEQ multiplex PCR, the repertoire was profiled, and TCRdb retains in-frame clones only, with some absent. The sample lists around 150,000 clones, approximately 83% occurring once. Trimming took off 5 bases at V and 1 base at J, with 11 bases between the two ends. The V gene's germline CDR1 is MNHEY and CDR2 SVGAGI. The CDR3 runs to 14 residues. Whole-study findings and limits: Some TCR beta chains (more than 150 of them) were listed as cytomegalovirus-associated.

Sequenced sample: PBMCs. This sequence was found in a woman aged 18-29 years in good health and CMV-seronegative. The rearrangement uses TRBV6-5 and TRBJ1-1; no clear D. The CDR3 region is CASSPRRGNTEAFF. The DNA of the CDR3 is TGTGCCAGCAGTCCCCGAAGAGGGAACACTGAAGCTTTCTTT.